The 20 T cell receptor beta chains below all came from one sample that was sequenced in a study of T cell responses to AZD1222 COVID-19 vaccine. The data were produced by immunoSEQ multiplex PCR, yet TCRdb's version contains in-frame clones alone and is incomplete. The repertoire includes approximately 100,000 clones, around 94% of them detected once, and 2% to 2.5% sits in the top ten. Here the sequenced sample was peripheral blood, taken on day 0 of AZD1222 vaccination. The origin of the receptors is an adult in good health.

This chain joins TRBV27 and TRBJ1-5, with a tentative D call TRBD1 (6 bases). The CDR3 totals 20 residues. CDR1 and CDR2 from the germline V gene are MNHEY and SMNVEV (reference sequence). Trimming pared 0 bases from V and 0 bases from J, leaving 21 bases between. CDR3 region: CASSLSPPDRISYSNQPQHF. The DNA for the CDR3 is TGTGCCAGCAGTTTATCCCCGCCCGACAGGATAAGTTATAGCAATCAGCCCCAGCATTTT.

The rearrangement joins TRBV3-1 (or the pseudogene TRBV3-2) to TRBJ1-4, with TRBD1 identical over 10 bases. The CDR3 has 15 amino acids. The junction had 2 bases not matched to a gene; V was cut back by 1 base and J by 6 bases. Germline V gives CDR1 LGHDT, CDR2 YNNKEL (reference sequence). The CDR3 DNA is TGTGCCAGCAGCCAAGGGACAGGGGGACATGAAAAACTGTTTTTT. Encoded protein: CASSQGTGGHEKLFF.

The chain uses TRBV6-5 and TRBJ1-2; D not resolved. Germline CDR1 MNHEY, CDR2 SVGAGI. Trimming took 2 bases from V and 4 from J, leaving 17 bases between them. This CDR3 region has 16 residues. CDR3 nucleotides: TGTGCCAGCAGTTACCTTAATATGCAAGCAGGCTATGGCTACACCTTC. This gives the protein CASSYLNMQAGYGYTF.

The rearrangement joins TRBV5-1 to TRBJ1-3, with D unresolved. Germline CDR1 is SGHRS and CDR2 is YFSETQ. V lost 3 bases to trimming and J lost 2 bases, with 15 bases between them. The CDR3 is made up of 16 amino acids. CDR3 in amino acids: CASSYDRAQAGNTIYF. The CDR3 region has the DNA TGCGCCAGCAGCTACGACCGCGCGCAGGCTGGAAACACCATATATTTT.

The chain recombines TRBV9 with TRBJ2-3, with 12 bases matching TRBD2. Germline values: CDR1 SGDLS, CDR2 YYNGEE. CDR3 length: 19 amino acids. The V and J ends lost 0 bases and 3 bases, in that order; junction bases with no gene match: 11. CDR3 sequence: CASSVAGSGLAGMTDTQYF. CDR3 coding DNA: TGTGCCAGCAGCGTAGCCGGGTCCGGACTAGCGGGGATGACAGATACGCAGTATTTT.

V gene TRBV11-3 combines with J gene TRBJ1-6; 9 bases line up with TRBD1. The V and J ends lost 3 bases and 10 bases, in that order; junction bases with no gene match: 10. Germline CDR1 is SGHNT and CDR2 is YENEEA. There are 16 residues in the CDR3. In DNA form, the CDR3 reads TGTGCCAGCAGCTTGACAGGGGGTATAGGAGAGTCACCCCTCCACTTT. Its translation is CASSLTGGIGESPLHF.

The chain employs TRBV4-3 and TRBJ2-7, with no clear D. CDR3 length: 14 residues. V was trimmed by 0 bases and J by 3 bases, leaving 9 bases between them. CDR1 is LGHNA and CDR2 is YSLEER in the germline V gene. CDR3 nucleotide sequence: TGCGCCAGCAGCCAAGATCTGGCCGACTACGAGCAGTACTTC. Translating gives CASSQDLADYEQYF.

This rearrangement joins TRBV19 to TRBJ2-7, with D perhaps TRBD1 (6 bases). Between the trimmed V and J ends, which lost 5 bases and 4 bases, there was a span of 15 bases. The CDR3 runs 14 residues. Germline V gene sequence: CDR1 LNHDA, CDR2 SQIVND (reference sequence). The CDR3: CASSPPGALYEQYF. The CDR3 region has the DNA TGTGCCAGTAGTCCCCCAGGGGCGTTGTACGAGCAGTACTTC.

This chain uses TRBV18 with TRBJ1-5, with D uncertain. Germline values: CDR1 KGHSH, CDR2 LQKENI. The CDR3 totals 13 residues. V was shortened by 3 bases and J by 4 bases, with 7 bases between the two germline ends. Here the CDR3 DNA reads TGTGCCAGCTCACCGGACTTGAATCAGCCCCAGCATTTT. It encodes CASSPDLNQPQHF.

The gene calls are TRBV6-5 and TRBJ1-1; 10 nucleotides line up with TRBD1. V shed 7 bases, J shed 1 base, and the junction held 6 bases outside the gene matches. CDR1 is MNHEY and CDR2 is SVGAGI in the germline V gene. There are 15 residues in the CDR3. CDR3 bases: TGTGCCAGCATATGGGACAGGGGAGCGAACACTGAAGCTTTCTTT. Encoded protein: CASIWDRGANTEAFF.

V is TRBV5-6 and J is TRBJ2-5; 8 bases match TRBD2. Trimming cost V 2 bases and J 5 bases; bases outside gene matches: 8. The CDR3 totals 15 residues. Germline V CDR1 and CDR2: SGHDT, YYEEEE. CDR3 region: CASSFLRGGFETQYF. The CDR3 DNA reads TGTGCCAGCAGCTTTTTACGCGGGGGGTTTGAGACCCAGTACTTC. Together with reference TRBV5-6 and TRBJ2-5, the CDR3 gives the full variable domain: DAGVTQSPTHLIKTRGQQVTLRCSPKSGHDTVSWYQQALGQGPQFIFQYYEEEERQRGNFPDRFSGHQFPNYSSELNVNALLLGDSALYLCASSFLRGGFETQYFGPGTRLLVL.

This chain joins TRBV5-1 and TRBJ1-1, with D possibly matching TRBD1 (6 bases). Per the germline V gene, CDR1 is SGHRS and CDR2 is YFSETQ. The CDR3 is made up of 15 amino acids. Trimming stripped 4 bases from V and 1 base from J, with 14 bases between. CDR3 DNA: TGCGCCAGCAGCCTAGCAGGACAGAAGAACACTGAAGCTTTCTTT. It encodes CASSLAGQKNTEAFF.

This chain uses TRBV6-2 or TRBV6-3 with TRBJ2-7, with D hard to call. With 0 bases removed from V and 2 bases from J, the gap between germline ends came to 8 bases. Germline V gene data show CDR1 as MNHEY and CDR2 as SVGEGT. This CDR3 comprises 14 residues. The DNA of the CDR3 is TGTGCCAGCAGTTACTCCCAAGGGACCTACGAGCAGTACTTC. This codes for CASSYSQGTYEQYF.

The rearrangement uses TRBV29-1 and TRBJ1-2; 7 bases map to TRBD1. J was trimmed by 4 bases and V by 5 bases; bases with no gene match: 4. The CDR3 spans 12 residues. Germline lookup yields CDR1 SQVTM and CDR2 ANQGSEA. The CDR3 region is CSVQGDSYGYTF. The CDR3 DNA reads TGCAGCGTTCAAGGGGACAGCTATGGCTACACCTTC.

V gene TRBV29-1 combines with J gene TRBJ1-2, with D possibly TRBD1 on 5 matching bases. Trimming took off 3 bases at V and 1 base at J, with 9 bases between the two ends. Germline CDR1 reads SQVTM; CDR2 reads ANQGSEA. This CDR3 is built from 13 residues. Here the CDR3 DNA reads TGCAGCGTTGAGGGACTGCTTAACTATGGCTACACCTTC. It is translated as CSVEGLLNYGYTF.

The chain recombines TRBV11-2 with TRBJ2-3; D perhaps matches TRBD2 (5 bases). Per germline, CDR1 SGHAT and CDR2 FQNNGV. The CDR3 loop spans 17 amino acids. V gave up 1 base and J gave up 1 base, with 15 bases separating them. CDR3 coding DNA: TGTGCCAGCAGCTTAGGAGTTGGGGAGATTGGCACAGATACGCAGTATTTT. Its protein is CASSLGVGEIGTDTQYF.

This clone was recorded once. The chain links TRBV6-5 to TRBJ1-1, with D perhaps TRBD1 (5 bases). Trimming pared 6 bases from V and 1 base from J, leaving 9 bases between. Germline values: CDR1 MNHEY, CDR2 SVGAGI. This CDR3 is 13 amino acids long. This CDR3 reads CASSLTGNTEAFF. The DNA for the CDR3 is TGTGCCAGCAGCCTAACAGGGAACACTGAAGCTTTCTTT.

This clone was seen only once. This chain links TRBV7-8 with TRBJ1-4; D gene ambiguous. Per the germline V gene, CDR1 is SGHVS and CDR2 is FQNEAQ. Trimming removed 0 bases from V and 3 bases from J, with 8 bases in between. The CDR3 length is 15 residues. The CDR3 protein is CASSLAGSSNEKLFF. The CDR3 DNA is TGTGCCAGCAGCTTAGCAGGCAGCTCTAATGAAAAACTGTTTTTT.

The chain carries TRBV28 and TRBJ1-2; D gene ambiguous. CDR1 and CDR2 (germline): MDHEN, SYDVKM. The CDR3 contains 12 residues. Trimming pared 4 bases from V and 7 bases from J, leaving 10 bases between. CDR3 sequence reads: CASSYGAFGYTF. CDR3 in DNA: TGTGCCAGCAGTTACGGCGCTTTTGGCTACACCTTC.

The V call is TRBV6-5, the J call TRBJ2-7; the D gene is possibly TRBD2 (6 bases). CDR3 length equals 15 residues. Per germline, CDR1 MNHEY and CDR2 SVGAGI. V was clipped by 6 bases and J by 2 bases, with 17 bases between them. CDR3: CASREGRSPAYEQYF. The CDR3 DNA reads TGTGCCAGCAGGGAGGGTAGGTCGCCAGCCTACGAGCAGTACTTC.